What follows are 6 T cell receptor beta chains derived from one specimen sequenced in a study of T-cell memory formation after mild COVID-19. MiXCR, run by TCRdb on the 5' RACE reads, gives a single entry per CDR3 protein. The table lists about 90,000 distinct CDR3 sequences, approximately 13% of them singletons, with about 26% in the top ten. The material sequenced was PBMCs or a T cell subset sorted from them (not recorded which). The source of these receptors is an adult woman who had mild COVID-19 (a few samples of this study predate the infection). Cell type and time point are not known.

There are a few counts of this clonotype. CDR3: CASSELGGGNNEQFF. CDR3 nucleotide sequence: TGTGCCAGCAGTGAACTGGGGGGGGGGAACAATGAGCAGTTCTTC. The V call is TRBV6-1, the J call TRBJ2-1, with 7 bases lining up with TRBD2. J was trimmed by 5 bases and V by 2 bases; bases with no gene match: 6. Germline-derived CDR1 and CDR2 are MNHNS and SASEGT. CDR3 length equals 15 residues.

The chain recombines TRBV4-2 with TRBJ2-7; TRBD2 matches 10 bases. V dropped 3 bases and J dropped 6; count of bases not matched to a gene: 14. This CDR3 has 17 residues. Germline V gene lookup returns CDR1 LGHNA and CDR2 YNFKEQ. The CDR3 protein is CASSHDPSSGSGSEQYF. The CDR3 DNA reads TGTGCCAGCAGCCACGACCCCTCTAGCGGGAGTGGGAGCGAGCAGTACTTC.

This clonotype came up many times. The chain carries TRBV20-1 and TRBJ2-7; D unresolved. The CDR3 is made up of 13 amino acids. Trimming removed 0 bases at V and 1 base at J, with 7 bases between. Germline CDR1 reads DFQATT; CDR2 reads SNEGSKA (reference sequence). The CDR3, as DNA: TGCAGTGCTAGAGAGGGTGGTTCCTACGAGCAGTACTTC. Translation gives CSAREGGSYEQYF.

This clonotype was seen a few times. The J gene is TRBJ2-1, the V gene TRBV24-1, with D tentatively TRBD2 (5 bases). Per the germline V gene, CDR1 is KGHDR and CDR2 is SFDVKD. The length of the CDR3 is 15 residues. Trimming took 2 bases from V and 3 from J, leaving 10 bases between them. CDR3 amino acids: CATSDWTEGYNEQFF. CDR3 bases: TGTGCCACCAGTGATTGGACCGAGGGCTACAATGAGCAGTTCTTC.

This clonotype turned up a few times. The CDR3 is CSAWTGENTEAFF. CDR3 nucleotides: TGCAGTGCTTGGACGGGTGAAAACACTGAAGCTTTCTTT. The V and J genes are TRBV20-1 and TRBJ1-1; unclear D gene. With 5 bases removed from V and 2 bases from J, the gap between germline ends came to 12 bases. The CDR3 loop spans 13 amino acids. CDR1 and CDR2 (germline): DFQATT, SNEGSKA (reference sequence).

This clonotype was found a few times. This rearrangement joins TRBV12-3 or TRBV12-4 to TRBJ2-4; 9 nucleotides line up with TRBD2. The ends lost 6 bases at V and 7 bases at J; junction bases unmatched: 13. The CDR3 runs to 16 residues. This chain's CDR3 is CASRPEAGGSRNIQYF. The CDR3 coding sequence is TGTGCCAGCAGGCCTGAGGCGGGGGGGTCGAGGAACATTCAGTACTTC.